This passage covers 9 T cell receptor beta chains from one sample sequenced in a study of CD8+ T cells in alopecia areata. RNA, once extracted, was reverse transcribed into cDNA for use as the sequencing template. TCRdb keeps only in-frame clones here, not all; method: immunoSEQ multiplex PCR. The sample records 120,000 or so clones, around 60% being singletons. Regarding treatment: oral pan-JAK inhibitor, 5-10 mg twice daily. Source: CD4+ T cells sorted from blood, taken at week 4, from a patient treated with tofacitinib. These receptor sequences come from a human donor with alopecia areata.

In this sample, this clone turned up a few times. V and J are TRBV5-1 and TRBJ2-7, with a possible D match to TRBD2 (5 bases). V was shortened by 3 bases and J by 1 base, with 8 bases between the two germline ends. Germline V CDR1 and CDR2: SGHRS, YFSETQ. The CDR3 covers 13 residues. In DNA form, the CDR3 reads TGCGCCAGCAGCTCAATAGCGTCCTACGAGCAGTACTTC. It specifies CASSSIASYEQYF.

With regard to this clone: This sample also contains other DNA sequences that code for the same CDR3. V gene TRBV7-2 combines with J gene TRBJ2-1, with 11 nucleotides matching TRBD2. Germline V gives CDR1 SGHTA, CDR2 FQGNSA. The trim removed 3 bases at V and 4 bases at J, leaving 2 bases unmatched. The CDR3 is made up of 15 amino acids. The CDR3 is CASSFSGGAYNEQFF. DNA for the CDR3: TGTGCCAGCAGCTTTAGCGGGGGGGCTTACAATGAGCAGTTCTTC.

This chain joins TRBV25-1 and TRBJ2-3; 7 bases are a match to TRBD2. The CDR3 is made up of 17 amino acids. The V segment lost 1 base and the J segment 4 bases; nucleotides outside the gene matches: 11. Germline CDR1 and CDR2: MGHDK and SYGVNS. CDR3 amino acids: CASSESKLARGADTQYF. For the CDR3, the DNA is TGTGCCAGCAGTGAATCTAAACTAGCGAGGGGCGCAGATACGCAGTATTTT.

The gene calls are TRBV25-1 and TRBJ1-1; D is unclear. V lost 3 bases and J 10 bases, leaving 9 bases between the germline ends. The germline gives CDR1 MGHDK, CDR2 SYGVNS. This CDR3 is built from 11 residues. This chain's CDR3 is CASSDIHGAFF. The CDR3 coding sequence is TGTGCCAGCAGTGACATCCACGGAGCTTTCTTT.

This clone was recorded a few times. The chain employs TRBV29-1 and TRBJ1-1; 7 positions agree with TRBD1. The germline V gene encodes CDR1 SQVTM and CDR2 ANQGSEA. The CDR3 covers 15 residues. Trimming took 0 bases from V and 1 from J; bases not matched to a gene: 5. The DNA of the CDR3 is TGCAGCGTTGAAGAAAGGACAGGTTGGAACACTGAAGCTTTCTTT. It specifies CSVEERTGWNTEAFF.

The genes are TRBV2 and TRBJ1-2, with 10 nucleotides matching TRBD1. J gave up 7 bases and V 4 bases, and 0 bases lay outside the gene matches. In germline, CDR1 is SNHLY, CDR2 FYNNEI. The CDR3 has 12 residues. The CDR3 DNA is TGTGCCAGCAGTGGGGACAGGGGTGGCTACACCTTC. It codes for CASSGDRGGYTF.

The V gene is TRBV7-2, the J gene TRBJ1-6; a possible D gene is TRBD1 (5 bases). The V and J ends lost 2 bases and 7 bases respectively, with 12 bases between them. Germline CDR1 and CDR2: SGHTA and FQGNSA. The CDR3 loop spans 15 amino acids. DNA for the CDR3: TGTGCCAGCAGCTTACAGGACATGGAAAATTCACCCCTCCACTTT. Translating it yields CASSLQDMENSPLHF. The entire variable domain, with the rest obtained from reference TRBV7-2 and TRBJ1-6, is as follows: GAGVSQSPSNKVTEKGKDVELRCDPISGHTALYWYRQSLGQGLEFLIYFQGNSAPDKSGLPSDRFSAERTGGSVSTLTIQRTQQEDSAVYLCASSLQDMENSPLHFGNGTRLTVT.

The chain has TRBV5-4 and TRBJ2-6; D is possibly TRBD2 (5 bases). Germline V gene lookup returns CDR1 SGHNT and CDR2 YYREEE (reference sequence). CDR3 size: 16 residues. Between the trimmed V and J ends, which lost 0 bases and 2 bases, there was a span of 9 bases. CDR3 loop: CASSLGGPPGANVLTF. CDR3 nucleotides: TGTGCCAGCAGCTTGGGAGGGCCCCCTGGGGCCAACGTCCTGACTTTC.

This clone was recorded a few times. In DNA form, the CDR3 reads TGTGCCAGCAGTTACGGGACAGGCGGTGAGCAGTACTTC. Its translation: CASSYGTGGEQYF. The gene calls are TRBV6-5 and TRBJ2-7, with TRBD1 identical over 8 bases. The V gene end was trimmed by 2 bases and the J gene end by 7 bases; junction bases not matched to a gene: 4. The length of the CDR3 is 13 residues. Germline V gene sequence: CDR1 MNHEY, CDR2 SVGAGI.